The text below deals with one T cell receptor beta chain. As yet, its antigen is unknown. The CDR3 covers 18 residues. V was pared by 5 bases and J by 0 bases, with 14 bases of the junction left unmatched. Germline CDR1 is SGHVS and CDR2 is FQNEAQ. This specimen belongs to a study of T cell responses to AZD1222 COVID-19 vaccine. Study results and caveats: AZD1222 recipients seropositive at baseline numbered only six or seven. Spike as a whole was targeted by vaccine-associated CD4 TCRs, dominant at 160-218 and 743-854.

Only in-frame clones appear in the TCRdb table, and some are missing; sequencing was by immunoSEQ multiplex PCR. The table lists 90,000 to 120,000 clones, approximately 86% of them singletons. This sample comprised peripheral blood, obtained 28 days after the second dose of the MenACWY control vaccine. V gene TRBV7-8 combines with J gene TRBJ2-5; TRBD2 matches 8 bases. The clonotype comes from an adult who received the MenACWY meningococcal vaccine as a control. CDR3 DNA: TGTGCCAGCAGCCACAGATCGGGAGGCGGGGGGTACCAAGAGACCCAGTACTTC. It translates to CASSHRSGGGGYQETQYF.